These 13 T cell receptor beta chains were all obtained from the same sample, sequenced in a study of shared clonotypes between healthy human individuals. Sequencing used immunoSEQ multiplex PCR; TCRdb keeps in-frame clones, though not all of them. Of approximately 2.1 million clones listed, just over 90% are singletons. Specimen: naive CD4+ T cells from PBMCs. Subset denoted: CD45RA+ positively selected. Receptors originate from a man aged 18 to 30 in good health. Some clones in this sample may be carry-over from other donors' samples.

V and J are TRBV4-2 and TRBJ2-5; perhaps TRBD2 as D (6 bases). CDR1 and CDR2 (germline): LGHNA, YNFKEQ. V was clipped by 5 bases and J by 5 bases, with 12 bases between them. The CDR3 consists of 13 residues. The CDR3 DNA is TGTGCCAGCAGCTCGCTCAGCGGGGAGACCCAGTACTTC. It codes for CASSSLSGETQYF.

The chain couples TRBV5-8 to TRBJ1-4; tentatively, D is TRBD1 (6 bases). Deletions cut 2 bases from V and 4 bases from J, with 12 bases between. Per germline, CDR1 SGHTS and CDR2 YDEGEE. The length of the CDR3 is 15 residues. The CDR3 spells CASSLRNRDNEKLFF. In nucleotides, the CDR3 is TGTGCCAGCAGCTTACGGAACAGGGATAATGAAAAACTGTTTTTT.

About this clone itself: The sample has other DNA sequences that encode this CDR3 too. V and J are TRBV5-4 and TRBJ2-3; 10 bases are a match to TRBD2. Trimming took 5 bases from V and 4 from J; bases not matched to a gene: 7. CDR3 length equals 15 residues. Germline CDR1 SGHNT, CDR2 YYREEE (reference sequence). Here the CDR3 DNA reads TGTGCCAGCAGTCCAAGCGGGAGGGCCCCAGATACGCAGTATTTT. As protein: CASSPSGRAPDTQYF.

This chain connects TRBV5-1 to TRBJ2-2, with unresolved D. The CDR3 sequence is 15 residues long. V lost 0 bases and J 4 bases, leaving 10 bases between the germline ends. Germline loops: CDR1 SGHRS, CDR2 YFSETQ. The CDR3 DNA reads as TGCGCCAGCAGCTTGGGGCCGACGGGCACCGGGGAGCTGTTTTTT. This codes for CASSLGPTGTGELFF.

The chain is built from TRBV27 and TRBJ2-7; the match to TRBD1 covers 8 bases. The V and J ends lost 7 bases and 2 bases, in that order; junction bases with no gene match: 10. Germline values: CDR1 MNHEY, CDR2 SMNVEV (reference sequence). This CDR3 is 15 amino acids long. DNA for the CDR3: TGTGCCAGCACGAGTTCAGGGGGCCGAGCCTACGAGCAGTACTTC. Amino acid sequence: CASTSSGGRAYEQYF.

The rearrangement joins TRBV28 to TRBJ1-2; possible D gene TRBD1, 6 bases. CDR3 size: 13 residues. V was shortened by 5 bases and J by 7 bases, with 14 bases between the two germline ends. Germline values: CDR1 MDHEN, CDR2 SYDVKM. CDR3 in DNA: TGTGCCAGCAGTGTCACAGGGTGGGGTGGCTACACCTTC. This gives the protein CASSVTGWGGYTF.

The CDR3 spells CASSLVGVGHGSYNEQFF. The CDR3 nucleotides read TGTGCCAGCAGCTTAGTAGGGGTGGGGCATGGCTCCTACAATGAGCAGTTCTTC. V and J are TRBV7-8 and TRBJ2-1; D is possibly TRBD1 (5 bases). Germline CDR1 and CDR2: SGHVS and FQNEAQ. Between the trimmed V and J ends, which lost 1 base and 0 bases, there was a span of 16 bases. There are 18 residues in the CDR3.

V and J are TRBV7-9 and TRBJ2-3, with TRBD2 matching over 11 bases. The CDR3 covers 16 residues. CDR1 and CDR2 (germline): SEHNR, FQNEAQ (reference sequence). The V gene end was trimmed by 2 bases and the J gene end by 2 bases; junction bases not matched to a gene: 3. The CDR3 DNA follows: TGTGCCAGCAGCTTAAGACTAGCGGGGACCACAGATACGCAGTATTTT. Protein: CASSLRLAGTTDTQYF.

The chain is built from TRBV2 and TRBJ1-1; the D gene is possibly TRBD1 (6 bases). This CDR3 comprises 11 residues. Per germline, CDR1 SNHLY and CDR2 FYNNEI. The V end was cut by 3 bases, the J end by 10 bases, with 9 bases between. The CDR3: CASSDRGVAFF. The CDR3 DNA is TGTGCCAGCAGTGACAGGGGCGTAGCTTTCTTT.

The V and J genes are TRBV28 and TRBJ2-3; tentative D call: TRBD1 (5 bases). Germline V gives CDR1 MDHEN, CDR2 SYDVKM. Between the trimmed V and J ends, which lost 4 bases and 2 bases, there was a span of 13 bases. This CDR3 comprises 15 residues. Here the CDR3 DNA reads TGTGCCAGCAGTTCCCAGGGCTTCCCCACAGATACGCAGTATTTT. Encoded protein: CASSSQGFPTDTQYF.

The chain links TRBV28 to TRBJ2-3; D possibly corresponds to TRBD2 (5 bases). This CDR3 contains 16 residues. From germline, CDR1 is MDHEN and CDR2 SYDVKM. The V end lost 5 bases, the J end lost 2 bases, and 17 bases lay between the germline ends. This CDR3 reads CASSPTGWGDTDTQYF. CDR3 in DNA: TGTGCCAGCAGTCCGACTGGTTGGGGAGACACAGATACGCAGTATTTT. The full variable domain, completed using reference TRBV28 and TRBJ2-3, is DVKVTQSSRYLVKRTGEKVFLECVQDMDHENMFWYRQDPGLGLRLIYFSYDVKMKEKGDIPEGYSVSREKKERFSLILESASTNQTSMYLCASSPTGWGDTDTQYFGPGTRLTVL.

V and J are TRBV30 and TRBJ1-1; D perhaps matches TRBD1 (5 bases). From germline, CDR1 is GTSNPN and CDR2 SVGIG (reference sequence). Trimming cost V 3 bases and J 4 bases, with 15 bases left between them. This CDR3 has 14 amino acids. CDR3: CAWRIPGGSTEAFF. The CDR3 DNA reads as TGTGCCTGGAGGATACCTGGGGGTAGCACTGAAGCTTTCTTT.

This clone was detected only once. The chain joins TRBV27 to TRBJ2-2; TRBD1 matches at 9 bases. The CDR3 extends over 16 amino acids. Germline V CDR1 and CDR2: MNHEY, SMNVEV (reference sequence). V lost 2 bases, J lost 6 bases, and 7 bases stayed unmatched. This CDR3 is CASSLKGTGKAGELFF. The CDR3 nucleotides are TGTGCCAGCAGTTTAAAGGGGACAGGGAAGGCCGGGGAGCTGTTTTTT.